This T cell receptor beta chain stems from a study of blood T cell repertoires in COVID-19. Study summary: The study drew acute and convalescent COVID-19 samples from the United States, Italy and Spain. T cells, B-cell-depleted T cells, or PBMCs supplied cDNA or gDNA.

Original processing methods: Estimation of nucleated cell counts relied on the amplification of reference gene primers. The method was immunoSEQ multiplex PCR; TCRdb's version includes in-frame clones alone and lacks a portion of them. Clone size and V and J calls were adopted from that table, with D and trimming inferred from the DNA. The sample holds over 120,000 clones, roughly four fifths seen once. Germline V gene lookup returns CDR1 LGHNA and CDR2 YSLEER. Trimming at V came to 4 bases and at J to 3 bases, leaving 6 bases not matched to a gene. This CDR3 spans 15 amino acids. This receptor was taken from a woman aged 45-65 years with active or convalescent COVID-19. The sequenced sample consisted of peripheral blood. J is TRBJ2-1 and V is TRBV4-3; TRBD2 matches 7 bases. The chain's CDR3 is CASSLQRDYYNEQFF. As DNA, the CDR3 is TGCGCCAGCAGCCTCCAGCGGGACTACTACAATGAGCAGTTCTTC.